This T cell receptor beta chain derives from a study of T cells in Graves' hyperthyroidism and ophthalmopathy. CDR3 length: 15 amino acids. Germline CDR1 is LNHDA and CDR2 is SQIVND (reference sequence). With 3 bases clipped from V and 0 bases from J, the junction kept 2 bases outside the gene matches. This clonotype was counted only a few times. Amplified TCR beta CDR3 regions derived from RNA transcripts. The HTBI set primed first-round TCR CDR3 RT-PCR. TCRdb passed the multiplex PCR reads through MiXCR, listing each CDR3 protein once. The sample has approximately 490,000 distinct CDR3 sequences; about 22% are singletons.

This chain connects TRBV19 to TRBJ1-5; 7 positions agree with TRBD1. Input material: blood. The TCR was taken from a woman in her 70s with Graves' ophthalmopathy. The chain's CDR3 is CASSMTGNSNQPQHF. The CDR3 DNA sequence: TGTGCCAGTAGTATGACAGGGAATAGCAATCAGCCCCAGCATTTT.